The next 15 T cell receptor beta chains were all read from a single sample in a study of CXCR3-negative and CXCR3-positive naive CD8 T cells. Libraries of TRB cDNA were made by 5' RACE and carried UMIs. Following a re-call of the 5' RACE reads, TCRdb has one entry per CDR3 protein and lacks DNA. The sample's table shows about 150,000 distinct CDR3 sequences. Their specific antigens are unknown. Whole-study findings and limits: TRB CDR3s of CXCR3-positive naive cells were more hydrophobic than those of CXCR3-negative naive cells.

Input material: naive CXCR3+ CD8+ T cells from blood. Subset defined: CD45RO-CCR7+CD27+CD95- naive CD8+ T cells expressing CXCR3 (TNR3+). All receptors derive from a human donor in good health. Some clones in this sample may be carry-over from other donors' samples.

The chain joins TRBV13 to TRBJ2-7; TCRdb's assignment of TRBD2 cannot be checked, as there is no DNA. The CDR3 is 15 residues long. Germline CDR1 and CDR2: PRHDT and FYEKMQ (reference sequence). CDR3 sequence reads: CASSLGQGGPYEQYF.

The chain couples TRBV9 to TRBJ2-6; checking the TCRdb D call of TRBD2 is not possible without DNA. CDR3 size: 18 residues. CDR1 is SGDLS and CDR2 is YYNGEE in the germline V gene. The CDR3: CASSNGLAGGSGANVLTF.

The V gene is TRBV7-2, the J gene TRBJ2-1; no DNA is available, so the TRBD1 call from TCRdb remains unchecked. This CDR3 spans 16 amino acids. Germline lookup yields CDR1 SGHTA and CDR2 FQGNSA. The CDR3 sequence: CAINQPGASSYNEQFF.

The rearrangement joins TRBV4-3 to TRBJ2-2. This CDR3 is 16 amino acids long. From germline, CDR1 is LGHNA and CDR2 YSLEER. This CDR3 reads CASSQDQARNTGELFF.

The CDR3: CASSADSFGSNGNQPQHF. This chain joins TRBV7-9 and TRBJ1-5; TCRdb designates TRBD1, a call that cannot be tested without DNA. Germline-derived CDR1 and CDR2 are SEHNR and FQNEAQ (reference sequence). The CDR3 runs 18 residues. Variable domain in full (rest from reference TRBV7-9 and TRBJ1-5): DTGVSQNPRHKITKRGQNVTFRCDPISEHNRLYWYRQTLGQGPEFLTYFQNEAQLEKSRLLSDRFSAERPKGSFSTLEIQRTEQGDSAMYLCASSADSFGSNGNQPQHFGDGTRLSIL.

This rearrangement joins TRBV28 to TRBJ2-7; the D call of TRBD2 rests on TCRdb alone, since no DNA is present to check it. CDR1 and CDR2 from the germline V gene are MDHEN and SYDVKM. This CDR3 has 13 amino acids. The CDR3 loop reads CASSLRAAYEQYF. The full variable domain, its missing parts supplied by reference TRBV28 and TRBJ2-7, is DVKVTQSSRYLVKRTGEKVFLECVQDMDHENMFWYRQDPGLGLRLIYFSYDVKMKEKGDIPEGYSVSREKKERFSLILESASTNQTSMYLCASSLRAAYEQYFGPGTRLTVT.

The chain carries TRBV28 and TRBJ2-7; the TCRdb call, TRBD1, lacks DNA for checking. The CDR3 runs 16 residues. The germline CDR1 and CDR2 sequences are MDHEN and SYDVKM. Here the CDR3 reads CASSDLTVRGIYEQYF.

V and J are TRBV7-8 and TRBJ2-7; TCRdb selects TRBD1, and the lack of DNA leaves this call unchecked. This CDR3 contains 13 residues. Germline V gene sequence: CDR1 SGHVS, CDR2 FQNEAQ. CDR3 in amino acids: CASNPPGFYEQYF.

Here the CDR3 reads CSARDYRTGELFF. V and J are TRBV20-1 and TRBJ2-2. The CDR3 covers 13 residues. Germline lookup yields CDR1 DFQATT and CDR2 SNEGSKA (reference sequence).

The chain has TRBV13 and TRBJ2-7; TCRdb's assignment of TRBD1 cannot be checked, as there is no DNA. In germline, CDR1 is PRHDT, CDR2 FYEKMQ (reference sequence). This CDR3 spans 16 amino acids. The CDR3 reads CASSLNRQGTSYEQYF. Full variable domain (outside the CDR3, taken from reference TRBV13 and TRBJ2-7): AAGVIQSPRHLIKEKRETATLKCYPIPRHDTVYWYQQGPGQDPQFLISFYEKMQSDKGSIPDRFSAQQFSDYHSELNMSSLELGDSALYFCASSLNRQGTSYEQYFGPGTRLTVT.

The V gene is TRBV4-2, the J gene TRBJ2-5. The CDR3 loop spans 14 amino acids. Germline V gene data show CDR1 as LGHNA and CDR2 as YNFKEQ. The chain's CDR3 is CASSQDRREETQYF.

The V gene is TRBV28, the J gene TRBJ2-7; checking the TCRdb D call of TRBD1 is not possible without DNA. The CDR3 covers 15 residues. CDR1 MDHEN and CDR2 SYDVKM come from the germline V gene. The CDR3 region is CASSWGGRWSYEQYF.

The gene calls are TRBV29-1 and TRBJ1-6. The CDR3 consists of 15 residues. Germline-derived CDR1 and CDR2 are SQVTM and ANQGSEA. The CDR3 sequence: CSVEDQTDPNSPLHF.

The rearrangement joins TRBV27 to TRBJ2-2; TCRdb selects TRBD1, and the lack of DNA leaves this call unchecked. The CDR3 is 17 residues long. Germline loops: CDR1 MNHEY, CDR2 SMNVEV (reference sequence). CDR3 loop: CASSFDQKQGASGELFF.

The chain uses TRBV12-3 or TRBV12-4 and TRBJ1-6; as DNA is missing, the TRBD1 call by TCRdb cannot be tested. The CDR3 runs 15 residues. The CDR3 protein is CASSFSGQAPGPLHF.